This T cell receptor (beta chain) was obtained from a study of T cells in Graves' hyperthyroidism and ophthalmopathy. Across the study: Staff took peripheral blood when the initial diagnosis was made, before any treatment began.

Points from the study as a whole: Most thyroid clonotypes that were expanded above 0.001 also turned up in blood.

There were TCR beta CDR3 regions amplified from RNA transcripts. Carried out on the TCR CDR3, a first-round RT-PCR used the HTBI primer set. TCRdb processed the multiplex PCR reads anew with MiXCR; each CDR3 protein has one entry. The sample records 250,000 to 350,000 distinct CDR3 sequences, around 16% being singletons. This clonotype was found many times. The antigen is undetermined. The CDR3 covers 11 residues. The V end lost 10 bases, the J end lost 1 base, and 7 bases lay between the germline ends. Germline V lookup: CDR1 SEHNR, CDR2 FQNEAQ (reference sequence). No ophthalmopathy progression within 18 months constituted stable Graves' hyperthyroidism. Reasons for excluding patients were uncontrolled infection, other autoimmune disease, pregnancy or lactation.

The receptor was derived from a man aged 25 to 40 with Graves' hyperthyroidism. Sequenced sample: blood. V and J are TRBV7-9 and TRBJ2-5; D is unresolved. Here the CDR3 reads CATGPQETQYF. The DNA of the CDR3 is TGTGCCACCGGACCCCAAGAGACCCAGTACTTC. The complete variable domain, with remaining parts taken from reference TRBV7-9 and TRBJ2-5, reads DTGVSQNPRHKITKRGQNVTFRCDPISEHNRLYWYRQTLGQGPEFLTYFQNEAQLEKSRLLSDRFSAERPKGSFSTLEIQRTEQGDSAMYLCATGPQETQYFGPGTRLLVL.